This T cell receptor beta chain was sequenced during a study of T cells in Graves' hyperthyroidism and ophthalmopathy. V shed 0 bases and J shed 8 bases, with 13 bases lying between them. The length of the CDR3 is 14 residues. CDR1 is MNHEY and CDR2 is SMNVEV in the germline V gene (reference sequence). Amplified TCR beta CDR3 regions derived from RNA transcripts. TCR CDR3 underwent first-round RT-PCR with the HTBI primer set. TCRdb re-called the multiplex PCR reads through MiXCR, storing one row per CDR3 protein. The sample yields more than 450,000 distinct CDR3 sequences, about 20% seen once. This clonotype was seen a few times.

Material: blood. The V gene is TRBV27, the J gene TRBJ1-2, with a weak D call TRBD1 (5 bases). This TCR derives from a man between 35 and 55 years old with Graves' ophthalmopathy. The CDR3 loop is CASSLSGGNRGYTF. CDR3 nucleotide sequence: TGTGCCAGCAGTTTATCGGGCGGGAACAGGGGCTACACCTTC.